The 24 T cell receptor beta chains reported below all come from one sample, sequenced in a study of shared clonotypes between healthy human individuals. TCRdb's copy holds only in-frame clones and misses some; the assay was immunoSEQ multiplex PCR. The table has roughly 2.5 million clones, more than 80% seen once. The sequenced sample consisted of naive CD4+ T cells sorted from blood. Subset specified: CD45RA+ positively selected. The receptors derive from a man between 18 and 29 years old in good health.

Notes on this clone: Other DNA sequences from this sample encode an identical CDR3 as well. The chain recombines TRBV29-1 with TRBJ1-1; weak D call: TRBD1 (5 bases). Looked up from germline, CDR1 is SQVTM and CDR2 is ANQGSEA. Trimming took off 3 bases at V and 1 base at J, with 6 bases between the two ends. This CDR3 contains 12 residues. CDR3 residues: CSVDRANTEAFF. The CDR3 DNA reads as TGCAGCGTTGACAGGGCGAACACTGAAGCTTTCTTT.

The chain uses TRBV18 and TRBJ1-2, with D possibly matching TRBD1 (6 bases). The CDR3 covers 15 residues. V dropped 0 bases and J dropped 4 bases, with 12 bases sitting between them. Germline CDR1 reads KGHSH; CDR2 reads LQKENI. CDR3 sequence reads: CASSPPGGPGYGYTF. For the CDR3, the DNA is TGTGCCAGCTCACCACCGGGGGGGCCTGGCTATGGCTACACCTTC.

This chain joins TRBV6-1 and TRBJ2-5; D may be TRBD1 or TRBD2 (6 bases each). The length of the CDR3 is 15 residues. The germline V gene has CDR1 MNHNS and CDR2 SASEGT. Deletions cut 6 bases from V and 2 bases from J, with 16 bases between. The CDR3 protein is CASRPRGVLQETQYF. CDR3 coding DNA: TGTGCCAGCAGGCCTAGGGGGGTCCTACAAGAGACCCAGTACTTC.

The chain links TRBV19 to TRBJ2-1; D ambiguous. V was shortened by 6 bases and J by 1 base, with 13 bases between the two germline ends. CDR3 length: 15 residues. Germline V gene sequence: CDR1 LNHDA, CDR2 SQIVND (reference sequence). The CDR3 here is CASRDPAGSYNEQFF. The CDR3, as DNA: TGTGCCAGTAGAGACCCAGCTGGTTCCTACAATGAGCAGTTCTTC.

This rearrangement joins TRBV9 to TRBJ2-5, with D perhaps TRBD1 (6 bases). The CDR3 consists of 14 residues. V dropped 2 bases and J dropped 4 bases, with 12 bases sitting between them. Germline loops: CDR1 SGDLS, CDR2 YYNGEE. The CDR3 coding sequence is TGTGCCAGCAGCGTCACAGGGTCGATAGAGACCCAGTACTTC. It is translated as CASSVTGSIETQYF.

V is TRBV6-1 and J is TRBJ2-3; D remains unclear. Trimming left V 1 base short and J 9 bases short, with 11 bases between. The V gene's germline CDR1 is MNHNS and CDR2 SASEGT. CDR3 size: 13 residues. This CDR3 reads CASSEEAKGTQYF. The CDR3 nucleotides are TGTGCCAGCAGTGAAGAAGCGAAGGGAACGCAGTATTTT.

Concerning this clone: Other DNA sequences from this sample encode an identical CDR3 as well. J is TRBJ2-5 and V is TRBV10-3; 7 bases fit TRBD1. CDR3 length equals 12 residues. Germline V gene data show CDR1 as ENHRY and CDR2 as SYGVKD. The J segment lost 2 bases and the V segment lost 6 bases, leaving 0 bases of the junction unmatched. CDR3 residues: CAIRGQQETQYF. For the CDR3, the DNA is TGTGCCATCAGGGGACAGCAAGAGACCCAGTACTTC.

The genes are TRBV2 and TRBJ1-1; D uncertain. V was clipped by 5 bases and J by 3 bases, with 16 bases between them. This CDR3 contains 15 residues. Germline CDR1 reads SNHLY; CDR2 reads FYNNEI. CDR3 bases: TGTGCCAGCAGTACTGGACGTAACATGGACACTGAAGCTTTCTTT. It encodes CASSTGRNMDTEAFF.

The chain uses TRBV7-9 and TRBJ1-5; 7 bases are a match to TRBD1. The CDR3 totals 18 residues. Losses at the gene ends were 5 bases for V and 1 base for J; bases not matched to a gene: 14. The germline CDR1 and CDR2 sequences are SEHNR and FQNEAQ (reference sequence). CDR3 region: CASSLDLGAGGSNQPQHF. CDR3 bases: TGTGCCAGCAGCCTAGACCTCGGGGCAGGGGGGAGCAATCAGCCCCAGCATTTT. The entire variable domain, with the rest obtained from reference TRBV7-9 and TRBJ1-5, is as follows: DTGVSQNPRHKITKRGQNVTFRCDPISEHNRLYWYRQTLGQGPEFLTYFQNEAQLEKSRLLSDRFSAERPKGSFSTLEIQRTEQGDSAMYLCASSLDLGAGGSNQPQHFGDGTRLSIL.

This clone was picked up one time. The rearrangement joins TRBV9 to TRBJ2-3; D may correspond to TRBD1 or TRBD2 (6 bases each). V was shortened by 0 bases and J by 5 bases, with 10 bases between the two germline ends. Germline V gene lookup returns CDR1 SGDLS and CDR2 YYNGEE. The CDR3 length is 14 residues. CDR3 DNA: TGTGCCAGCAGCGTAGGGGGGGCTGAAGATACGCAGTATTTT. It specifies CASSVGGAEDTQYF.

The CDR3 DNA is TGTGCCAGTCAATTTCCGGGACTAGCGGGAGGGCCTACCGGGGAGCTGTTTTTT. Residues: CASQFPGLAGGPTGELFF. The chain joins TRBV19 to TRBJ2-2; 16 bases align to TRBD2. There are 18 residues in the CDR3. V shed 8 bases, J shed 5 bases, and the junction held 11 bases outside the gene matches. Per the germline V gene, CDR1 is LNHDA and CDR2 is SQIVND (reference sequence).

The rearrangement links TRBV6-6 to TRBJ2-7; D is unclear. The CDR3 has 15 residues. Per the germline V gene, CDR1 is MNHNY and CDR2 is SVGAGI (reference sequence). V shed 5 bases and J shed 2 bases, with 16 bases lying between them. The CDR3: CASSLNLGGPYEQYF. The CDR3, as DNA: TGTGCCAGCAGTCTCAACTTGGGTGGGCCCTACGAGCAGTACTTC.

The CDR3 loop reads CASSPFGATNEKLFF. CDR3 nucleotides: TGTGCCAGTAGTCCCTTTGGGGCCACTAATGAAAAACTGTTTTTT. The chain is built from TRBV19 and TRBJ1-4; perhaps TRBD1 as D (5 bases). CDR1 and CDR2 from the germline V gene are LNHDA and SQIVND (reference sequence). The CDR3 spans 15 residues. The V end lost 5 bases, the J end lost 2 bases, and 12 bases lay between the germline ends.

This clone was seen just once. The rearrangement uses TRBV13 and TRBJ2-7; 8 bases are shared with TRBD2. CDR1 and CDR2 from the germline V gene are PRHDT and FYEKMQ (reference sequence). The CDR3 loop spans 15 amino acids. Losses at the gene ends were 3 bases for V and 3 bases for J; bases not matched to a gene: 7. This chain's CDR3 is CASSFFLAGFYEQYF. The CDR3 region has the DNA TGTGCCAGCAGCTTTTTTCTAGCGGGTTTCTACGAGCAGTACTTC.

J is TRBJ2-3 and V is TRBV13; the match to TRBD2 covers 10 bases. The CDR3 contains 13 residues. Germline CDR1 and CDR2: PRHDT and FYEKMQ (reference sequence). The V segment lost 8 bases and the J segment 9 bases; nucleotides outside the gene matches: 8. This CDR3 is CASRLAGEGTQYF. The CDR3 DNA follows: TGTGCCAGCCGTCTAGCGGGAGAGGGGACGCAGTATTTT.

The rearrangement joins TRBV5-1 to TRBJ1-5, with 9 bases aligning to TRBD1. The germline V gene has CDR1 SGHRS and CDR2 YFSETQ. V shed 4 bases, J shed 7 bases, and the junction held 9 bases outside the gene matches. The CDR3 is 15 residues long. DNA of the CDR3: TGCGCCAGCAGCAATACAGGGGGCGCGGGACAGCCCCAGCATTTT. Its protein product is CASSNTGGAGQPQHF. The full variable domain, rest sourced from reference TRBV5-1 and TRBJ1-5, is KAGVTQTPRYLIKTRGQQVTLSCSPISGHRSVSWYQQTPGQGLQFLFEYFSETQRNKGNFPGRFSGRQFSNSRSEMNVSTLELGDSALYLCASSNTGGAGQPQHFGDGTRLSIL.

The chain couples TRBV7-2 to TRBJ2-3; maybe TRBD1 (5 bases). The germline gives CDR1 SGHTA, CDR2 FQGNSA. This CDR3 region has 17 residues. V dropped 5 bases and J dropped 4 bases, with 22 bases sitting between them. CDR3 in DNA: TGTGCCAGCAGCCCGCGGCCGGCAGGGATAGGTGCAGATACGCAGTATTTT. The encoded protein is CASSPRPAGIGADTQYF.

V and J are TRBV5-4 and TRBJ1-2, with D perhaps TRBD1 (5 bases). V was shortened by 4 bases and J by 3 bases, with 13 bases between the two germline ends. This CDR3 contains 14 residues. CDR1 and CDR2 from the germline V gene are SGHNT and YYREEE (reference sequence). The CDR3 nucleotides are TGTGCCAGCAGCCCGCAGGGAATCGACTATGGCTACACCTTC. Its translation is CASSPQGIDYGYTF.

The chain uses TRBV18 and TRBJ2-3; tentative D call: TRBD2 (6 bases). Per the germline V gene, CDR1 is KGHSH and CDR2 is LQKENI. This CDR3 is built from 17 residues. Trimming took 4 bases from V and 3 from J, leaving 20 bases between them. Here the CDR3 reads CASSRLITGVGTDTQYF. CDR3 nucleotide sequence: TGTGCCAGCTCACGACTTATAACGGGAGTTGGAACAGATACGCAGTATTTT.

This clone occurred a few times. This sample includes further DNA sequences coding for the same CDR3. The CDR3 here is CAWSGGDSNQPQHF. The CDR3 DNA reads as TGTGCCTGGAGTGGAGGGGATAGCAATCAGCCCCAGCATTTT. This chain links TRBV30 with TRBJ1-5; tentative D call: TRBD1 (5 bases). The CDR3 has 14 residues. The germline V gene has CDR1 GTSNPN and CDR2 SVGIG (reference sequence). The V end lost 1 base, the J end lost 0 bases, and 7 bases lay between the germline ends.

As concerns this clone: The identical CDR3 is also encoded by other nucleotide sequences in the sample. V gene TRBV6-1 combines with J gene TRBJ1-3; D gene uncertain. V lost 1 base to trimming and J lost 4 bases, with 8 bases between them. The germline CDR1 and CDR2 sequences are MNHNS and SASEGT. The CDR3 has 14 residues. DNA of the CDR3: TGTGCCAGCAGTGAAGTGGGATCAGGAAACACCATATATTTT. Protein sequence: CASSEVGSGNTIYF.

This clone was counted a single time. The gene calls are TRBV7-2 and TRBJ2-7; D is ambiguous. This CDR3 has 15 residues. Germline CDR1 and CDR2: SGHTA and FQGNSA. Trimming pared 2 bases from V and 6 bases from J, leaving 17 bases between. The CDR3 DNA reads TGTGCCAGCAGCTTATCTTGGCTATACGGAGTCGAGCAGTACTTC. Translating it yields CASSLSWLYGVEQYF.

This chain uses TRBV19 with TRBJ1-1; D remains unclear. Germline V gives CDR1 LNHDA, CDR2 SQIVND (reference sequence). The CDR3 consists of 15 residues. The germline V and J ends were trimmed by 2 bases and 2 bases, with 12 bases remaining between them. This CDR3 is CASSISGQPNTEAFF. The DNA for the CDR3 is TGTGCCAGTAGTATATCCGGGCAGCCAAACACTGAAGCTTTCTTT.

The rearrangement uses TRBV7-2 and TRBJ2-5, with D uncertain. The length of the CDR3 is 16 residues. Trimming stripped 3 bases from V and 2 bases from J, with 16 bases between. Germline values: CDR1 SGHTA, CDR2 FQGNSA. The CDR3 DNA sequence: TGTGCCAGCAGCTTTATAACCGCTAGTTTGCAAGAGACCCAGTACTTC. Encoded protein: CASSFITASLQETQYF.